The 8 T cell receptor beta chains below were found in one sample sequenced in a study of T cell repertoires in cytomegalovirus infection (dated by TCRdb to about 2019). Instrument on record: Illumina HiSeq 1500. TCRdb applied fastp at Q25 and MiXCR to the public reads, then kept only in-frame beta chains. One record per CDR3 amino acid sequence lists the most common genes and DNA. This sample comprises 680,000 or so distinct CDR3 sequences, approximately 40% of them detected only once. The ten largest account for 2.5% to 3.5% of the sample. Material: PBMCs. The receptors were sampled from a human donor in good health (CMV status not recorded). Some clones in this sample may be carry-over from other donors' samples.

This clonotype was counted at least ten times. CDR3 nucleotide sequence: TGTGCCAGCAGCTTGGACAGGGGGTACACAGATACGCAGTATTTT. Encoded protein: CASSLDRGYTDTQYF. The J gene is TRBJ2-3, the V gene TRBV5-4, with 8 bases that match TRBD1. From germline, CDR1 is SGHNT and CDR2 YYREEE (reference sequence). The CDR3 is 15 amino acids. With V trimmed by 0 bases and J by 2 bases, 2 bases remained unmatched.

The sample holds a few counts of this clonotype. The V and J genes are TRBV19 and TRBJ1-5, with D hard to call. The CDR3 extends over 16 amino acids. Germline CDR1 LNHDA, CDR2 SQIVND (reference sequence). V was clipped by 0 bases and J by 10 bases, with 19 bases between them. The CDR3 is CASSIDLGGGNPPQHF. CDR3 DNA: TGTGCCAGTAGTATAGATTTAGGCGGCGGCAATCCTCCCCAGCATTTT.

The rearrangement uses TRBV7-9 and TRBJ2-7, with D possibly being TRBD1 or TRBD2 (5 bases each). From germline, CDR1 is SEHNR and CDR2 FQNEAQ (reference sequence). Trimming stripped 3 bases from V and 0 bases from J, with 9 bases between. The CDR3 loop spans 14 amino acids. The CDR3 loop reads CASSLNGASYEQYF. CDR3 coding DNA: TGTGCCAGCAGCTTGAACGGGGCCTCCTACGAGCAGTACTTC.

The chain has TRBV10-3 and TRBJ2-5; D is unclear. Per germline, CDR1 ENHRY and CDR2 SYGVKD. Trimming cost V 0 bases and J 5 bases, with 10 bases left between them. The CDR3 sequence is 14 residues long. CDR3 coding DNA: TGTGCCATCAGTGAGTCGAGAGTCACGGAGACCCAGTACTTC. Amino acids: CAISESRVTETQYF.

V usage is TRBV6-2 or TRBV6-3 and J usage is TRBJ2-3; the D is unclear. The CDR3 has 14 amino acids. Between the trimmed V and J ends, which lost 5 bases and 4 bases, there was a span of 13 bases. The V gene's germline CDR1 is MNHEY and CDR2 SVGEGT. The CDR3 sequence: CASSEIGWADTQYF. The CDR3 DNA reads TGTGCCAGCAGTGAAATCGGGTGGGCAGATACGCAGTATTTT.

This chain joins TRBV12-3 or TRBV12-4 and TRBJ1-1, with D possibly TRBD1 on 5 matching bases. The germline V and J ends were trimmed by 8 bases and 9 bases, with 16 bases remaining between them. The CDR3 covers 12 residues. The CDR3 loop reads CASRFGTGKAFF. The CDR3 DNA follows: TGTGCCAGCCGATTTGGGACGGGTAAAGCTTTCTTT.

This clonotype was counted between two and nine times. The V and J genes are TRBV12-3 or TRBV12-4 and TRBJ2-1; 7 nucleotides match TRBD2. V was pared by 3 bases and J by 0 bases, with 8 bases of the junction left unmatched. The CDR3 contains 17 residues. The CDR3 protein is CASSFDIGEGSYNEQFF. Written as DNA, the CDR3 is TGTGCCAGCAGTTTTGATATTGGGGAGGGCTCCTACAATGAGCAGTTCTTC.

Comments on this clonotype: With a much larger clone just one base away, this may be a read error. The J gene is TRBJ2-6, the V gene TRBV12-3 or TRBV12-4, with 8 bases aligning to TRBD1. This CDR3 comprises 20 residues. J lost 0 bases, V lost 5 bases, and 15 bases had no gene match. CDR3 nucleotides: TGTGCCAGCAGTATACAGCCAGGGGGCGGAGGGAGCTCTGGGGCCAACGTCCTGACTTTC. Translating gives CASSIQPGGGGSSGANVLTF.